This TCR beta chain was recovered during a study of T cell responses to AZD1222 COVID-19 vaccine. Overall study results and limits: Breadth and depth of Spike-specific TCRs rose after two AZD1222 doses. Repertoire sampling was restricted to post-peak T cell response timepoints.

Details on this clone: Its cognate antigen is unknown.

Sequencing used immunoSEQ multiplex PCR; TCRdb keeps in-frame clones, though not all of them. Counted here are about 150,000 clones, over 90% occurring once; the ten biggest clones make up roughly 1.6%. V dropped 8 bases and J dropped 2 bases, with 14 bases sitting between them. CDR1 SGHRS and CDR2 YFSETQ come from the germline V gene. The CDR3 spans 13 residues. This specimen consisted of peripheral blood, obtained 28 days after the second AZD1222 dose. This rearrangement joins TRBV5-1 to TRBJ2-7; the D gene is possibly TRBD1 (6 bases). The sequence was collected from an adult who received the AZD1222 COVID-19 vaccine. The CDR3, as DNA: TGCGCCAGTTCCGAGACAGGAGCCTACGAGCAGTACTTC. The encoded protein is CASSETGAYEQYF.